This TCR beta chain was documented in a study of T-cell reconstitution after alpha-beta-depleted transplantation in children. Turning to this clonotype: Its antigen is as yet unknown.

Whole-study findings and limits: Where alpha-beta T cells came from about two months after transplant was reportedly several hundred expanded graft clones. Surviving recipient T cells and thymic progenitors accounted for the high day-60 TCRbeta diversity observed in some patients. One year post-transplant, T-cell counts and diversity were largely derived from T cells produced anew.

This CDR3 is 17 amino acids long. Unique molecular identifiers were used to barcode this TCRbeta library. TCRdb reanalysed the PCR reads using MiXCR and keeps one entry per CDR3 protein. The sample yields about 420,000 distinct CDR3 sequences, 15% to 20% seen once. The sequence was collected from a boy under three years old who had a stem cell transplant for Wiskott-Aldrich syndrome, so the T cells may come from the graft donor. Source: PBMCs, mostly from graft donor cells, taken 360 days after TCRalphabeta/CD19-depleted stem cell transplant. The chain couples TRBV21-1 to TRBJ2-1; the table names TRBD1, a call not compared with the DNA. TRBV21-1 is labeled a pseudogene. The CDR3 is CASSKVRGGSTSHEQFF. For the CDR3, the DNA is TGTGCCAGCAGCAAAGTAAGGGGGGGAAGTACGAGTCATGAGCAGTTCTTC.